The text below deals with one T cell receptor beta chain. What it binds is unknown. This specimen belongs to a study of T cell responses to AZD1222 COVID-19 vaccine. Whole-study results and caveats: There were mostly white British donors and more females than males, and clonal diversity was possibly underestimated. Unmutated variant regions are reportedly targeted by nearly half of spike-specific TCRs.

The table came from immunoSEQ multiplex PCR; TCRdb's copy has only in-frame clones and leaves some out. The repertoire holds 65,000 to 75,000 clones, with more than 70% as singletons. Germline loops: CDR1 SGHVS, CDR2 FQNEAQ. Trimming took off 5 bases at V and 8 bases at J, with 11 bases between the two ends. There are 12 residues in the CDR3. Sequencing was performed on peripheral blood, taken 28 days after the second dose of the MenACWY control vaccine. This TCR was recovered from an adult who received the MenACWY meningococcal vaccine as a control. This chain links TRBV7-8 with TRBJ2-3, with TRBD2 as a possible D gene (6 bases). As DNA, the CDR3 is TGTGCCAGCAGCCCCCTGGGGGGTACGCAGTATTTT. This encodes CASSPLGGTQYF.